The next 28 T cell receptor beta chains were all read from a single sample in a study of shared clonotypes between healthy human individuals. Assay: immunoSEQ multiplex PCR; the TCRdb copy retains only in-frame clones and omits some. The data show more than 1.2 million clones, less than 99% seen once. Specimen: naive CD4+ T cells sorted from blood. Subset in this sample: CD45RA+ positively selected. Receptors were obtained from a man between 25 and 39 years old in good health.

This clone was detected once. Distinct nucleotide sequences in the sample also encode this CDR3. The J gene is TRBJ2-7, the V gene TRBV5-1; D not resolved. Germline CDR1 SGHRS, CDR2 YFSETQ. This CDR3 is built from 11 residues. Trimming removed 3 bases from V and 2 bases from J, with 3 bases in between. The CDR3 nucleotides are TGCGCCAGCAGCTCACCCTACGAGCAGTACTTC. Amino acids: CASSSPYEQYF.

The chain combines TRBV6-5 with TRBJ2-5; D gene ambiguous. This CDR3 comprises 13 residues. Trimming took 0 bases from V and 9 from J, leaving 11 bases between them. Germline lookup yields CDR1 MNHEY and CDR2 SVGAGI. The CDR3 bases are TGTGCCAGCAGTTACTCCACCGCCGGGTCCCAGTACTTC. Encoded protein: CASSYSTAGSQYF.

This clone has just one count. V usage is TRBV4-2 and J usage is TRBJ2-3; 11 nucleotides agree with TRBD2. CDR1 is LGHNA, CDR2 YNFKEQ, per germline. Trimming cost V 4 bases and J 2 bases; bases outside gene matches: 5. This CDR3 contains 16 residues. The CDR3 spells CASSPTSGSSTDTQYF. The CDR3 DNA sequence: TGTGCCAGCAGCCCTACTAGCGGGAGTTCCACAGATACGCAGTATTTT.

As DNA, the CDR3 is TGTGCCAGCTCACCGACTAGCGGGAGAGGGGAGACCCAGTACTTC. It translates to CASSPTSGRGETQYF. V gene TRBV18 combines with J gene TRBJ2-5, with TRBD2 matching 12 bases. Trimming cost V 3 bases and J 5 bases; bases outside gene matches: 4. This CDR3 region has 15 residues. Germline assignment: CDR1 KGHSH and CDR2 LQKENI.

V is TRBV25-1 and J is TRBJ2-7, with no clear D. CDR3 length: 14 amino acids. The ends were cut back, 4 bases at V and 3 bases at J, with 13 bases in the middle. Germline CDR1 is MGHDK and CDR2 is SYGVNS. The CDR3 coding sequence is TGTGCCAGCAGTGCTGTGGCAGTCGGCTACGAGCAGTACTTC. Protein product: CASSAVAVGYEQYF.

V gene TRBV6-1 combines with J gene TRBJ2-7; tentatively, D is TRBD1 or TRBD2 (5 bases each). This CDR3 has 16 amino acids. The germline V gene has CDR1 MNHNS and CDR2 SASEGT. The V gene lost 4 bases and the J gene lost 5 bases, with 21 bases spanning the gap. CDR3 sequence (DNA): TGTGCCAGCAGTGGTGGTTTAGGATGGGGGAGACACGAGCAGTACTTC. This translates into CASSGGLGWGRHEQYF.

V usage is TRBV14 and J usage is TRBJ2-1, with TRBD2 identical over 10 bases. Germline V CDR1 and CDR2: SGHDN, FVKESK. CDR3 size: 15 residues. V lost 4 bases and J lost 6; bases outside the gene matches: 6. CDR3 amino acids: CASSPGLAESNEQFF. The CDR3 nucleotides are TGTGCCAGCAGCCCCGGACTAGCGGAATCCAATGAGCAGTTCTTC.

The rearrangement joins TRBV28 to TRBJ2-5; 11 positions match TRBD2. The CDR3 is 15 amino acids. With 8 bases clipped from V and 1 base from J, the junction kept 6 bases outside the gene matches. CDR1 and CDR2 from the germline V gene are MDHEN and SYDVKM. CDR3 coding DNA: TGTGCCAGCGGGGGACTAGCGGTGCCCCAAGAGACCCAGTACTTC. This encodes CASGGLAVPQETQYF.

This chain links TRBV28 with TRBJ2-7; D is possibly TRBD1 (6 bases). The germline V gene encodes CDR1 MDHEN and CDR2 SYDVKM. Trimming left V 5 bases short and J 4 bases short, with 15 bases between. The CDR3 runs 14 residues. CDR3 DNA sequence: TGTGCCAGCAGTATGGGGGCTCACCTTTACGAGCAGTACTTC. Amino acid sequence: CASSMGAHLYEQYF. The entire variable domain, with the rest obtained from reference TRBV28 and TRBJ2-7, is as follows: DVKVTQSSRYLVKRTGEKVFLECVQDMDHENMFWYRQDPGLGLRLIYFSYDVKMKEKGDIPEGYSVSREKKERFSLILESASTNQTSMYLCASSMGAHLYEQYFGPGTRLTVT.

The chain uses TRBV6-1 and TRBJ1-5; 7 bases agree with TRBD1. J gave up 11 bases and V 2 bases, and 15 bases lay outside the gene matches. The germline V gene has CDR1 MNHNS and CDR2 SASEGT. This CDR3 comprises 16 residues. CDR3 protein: CASSERDRPGGASQHF. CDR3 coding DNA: TGTGCCAGCAGTGAAAGGGACAGACCCGGTGGTGCGTCCCAGCATTTT.

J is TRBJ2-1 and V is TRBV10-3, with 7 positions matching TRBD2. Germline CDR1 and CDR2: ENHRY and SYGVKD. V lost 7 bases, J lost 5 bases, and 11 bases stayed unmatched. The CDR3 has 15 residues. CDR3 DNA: TGTGCCATCACTAGAGGACTAGAAGAAAACAATGAGCAGTTCTTC. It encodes CAITRGLEENNEQFF.

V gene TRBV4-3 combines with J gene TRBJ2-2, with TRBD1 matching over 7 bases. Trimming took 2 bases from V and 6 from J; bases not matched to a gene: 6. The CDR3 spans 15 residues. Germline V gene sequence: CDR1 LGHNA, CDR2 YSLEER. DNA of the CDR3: TGCGCCAGCAGCCAAACAGGGGTAGGGGCCGGGGAGCTGTTTTTT. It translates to CASSQTGVGAGELFF.

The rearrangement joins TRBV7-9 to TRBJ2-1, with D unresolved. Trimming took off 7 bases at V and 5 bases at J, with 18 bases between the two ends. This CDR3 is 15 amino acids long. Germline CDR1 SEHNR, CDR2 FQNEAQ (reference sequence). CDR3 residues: CASNRSVRLDNEQFF. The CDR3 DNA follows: TGTGCCAGCAATCGGTCCGTACGACTGGACAATGAGCAGTTCTTC.

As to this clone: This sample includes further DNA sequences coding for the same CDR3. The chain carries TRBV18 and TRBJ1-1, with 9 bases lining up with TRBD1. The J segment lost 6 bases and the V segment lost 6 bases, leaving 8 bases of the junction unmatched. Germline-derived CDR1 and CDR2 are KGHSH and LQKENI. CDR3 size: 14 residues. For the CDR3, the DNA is TGTGCCAGCTCCCCCGGGACAGGGAGGGCTGAAGCTTTCTTT. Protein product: CASSPGTGRAEAFF.

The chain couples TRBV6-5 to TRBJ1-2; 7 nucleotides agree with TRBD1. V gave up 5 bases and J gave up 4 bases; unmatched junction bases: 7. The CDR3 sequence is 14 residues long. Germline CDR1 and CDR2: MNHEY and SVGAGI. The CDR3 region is CASSPGQMIYGYTF. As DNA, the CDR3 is TGTGCCAGCAGTCCGGGACAGATGATCTATGGCTACACCTTC.

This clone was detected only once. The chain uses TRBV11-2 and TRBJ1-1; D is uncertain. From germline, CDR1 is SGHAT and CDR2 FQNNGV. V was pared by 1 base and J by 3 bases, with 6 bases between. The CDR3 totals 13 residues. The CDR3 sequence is CASSLAPHTEAFF. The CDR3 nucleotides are TGTGCCAGCAGCTTAGCACCTCACACTGAAGCTTTCTTT.

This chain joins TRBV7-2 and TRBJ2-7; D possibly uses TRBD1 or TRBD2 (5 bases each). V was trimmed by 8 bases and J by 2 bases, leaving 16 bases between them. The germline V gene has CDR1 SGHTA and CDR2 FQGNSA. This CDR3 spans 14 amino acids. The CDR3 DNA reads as TGTGCCAGCTCCAAGGGACCCCTAACCTACGAGCAGTACTTC. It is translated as CASSKGPLTYEQYF. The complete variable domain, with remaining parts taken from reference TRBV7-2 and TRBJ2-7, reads GAGVSQSPSNKVTEKGKDVELRCDPISGHTALYWYRQSLGQGLEFLIYFQGNSAPDKSGLPSDRFSAERTGGSVSTLTIQRTQQEDSAVYLCASSKGPLTYEQYFGPGTRLTVT.

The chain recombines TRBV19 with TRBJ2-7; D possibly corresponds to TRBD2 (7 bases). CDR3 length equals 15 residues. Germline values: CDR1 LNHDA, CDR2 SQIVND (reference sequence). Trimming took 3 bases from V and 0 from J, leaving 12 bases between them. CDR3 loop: CASSMGGASSYEQYF. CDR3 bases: TGTGCCAGTAGTATGGGGGGGGCAAGCTCCTACGAGCAGTACTTC.

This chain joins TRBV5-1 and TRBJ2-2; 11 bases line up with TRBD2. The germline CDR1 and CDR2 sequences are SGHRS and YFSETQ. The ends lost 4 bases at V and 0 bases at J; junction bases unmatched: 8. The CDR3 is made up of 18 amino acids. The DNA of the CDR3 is TGCGCCAGCAGCCTGCTAGCGGGAGGACTTGCGAACACCGGGGAGCTGTTTTTT. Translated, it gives CASSLLAGGLANTGELFF. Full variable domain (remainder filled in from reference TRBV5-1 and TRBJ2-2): KAGVTQTPRYLIKTRGQQVTLSCSPISGHRSVSWYQQTPGQGLQFLFEYFSETQRNKGNFPGRFSGRQFSNSRSEMNVSTLELGDSALYLCASSLLAGGLANTGELFFGEGSRLTVL.

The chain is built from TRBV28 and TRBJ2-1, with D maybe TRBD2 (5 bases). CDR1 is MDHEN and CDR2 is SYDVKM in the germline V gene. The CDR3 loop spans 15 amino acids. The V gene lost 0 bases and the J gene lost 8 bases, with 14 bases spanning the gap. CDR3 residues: CASSLWTLGKDEQFF. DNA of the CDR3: TGTGCCAGCAGTTTATGGACTCTCGGGAAAGATGAGCAGTTCTTC.

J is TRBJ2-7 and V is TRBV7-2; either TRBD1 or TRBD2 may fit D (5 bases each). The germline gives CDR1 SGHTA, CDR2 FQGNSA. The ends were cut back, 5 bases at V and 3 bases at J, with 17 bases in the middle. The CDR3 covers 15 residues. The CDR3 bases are TGTGCCAGCAGCAACCGGGGACGGGGAAGCTACGAGCAGTACTTC. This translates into CASSNRGRGSYEQYF.

The CDR3: CASSYWQGTDTQYF. The CDR3 DNA sequence: TGTGCCAGCAGTTACTGGCAGGGCACAGATACGCAGTATTTT. The gene calls are TRBV6-5 and TRBJ2-3; D unresolved. The V and J ends lost 1 base and 1 base respectively, with 6 bases between them. Germline CDR1 MNHEY, CDR2 SVGAGI. The CDR3 runs 14 residues.

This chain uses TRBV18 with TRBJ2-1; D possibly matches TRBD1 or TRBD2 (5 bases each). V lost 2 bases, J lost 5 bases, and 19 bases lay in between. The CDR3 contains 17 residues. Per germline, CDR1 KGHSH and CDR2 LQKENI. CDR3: CASSPSAGSLLNNEQFF. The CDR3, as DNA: TGTGCCAGCTCACCATCGGCAGGGAGTCTTTTGAACAATGAGCAGTTCTTC.

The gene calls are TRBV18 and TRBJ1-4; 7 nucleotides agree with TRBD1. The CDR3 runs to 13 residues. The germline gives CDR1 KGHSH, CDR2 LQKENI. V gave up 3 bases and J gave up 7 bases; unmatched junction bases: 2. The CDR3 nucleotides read TGTGCCAGCTCACCTCGACAGGGTGAAAAACTGTTTTTT. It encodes CASSPRQGEKLFF.

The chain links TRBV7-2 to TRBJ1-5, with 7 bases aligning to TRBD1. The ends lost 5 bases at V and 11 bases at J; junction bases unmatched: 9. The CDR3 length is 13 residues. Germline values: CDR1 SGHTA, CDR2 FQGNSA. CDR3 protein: CASSPTGYRAQHF. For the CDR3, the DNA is TGTGCCAGCAGCCCGACAGGGTATAGAGCCCAGCATTTT.

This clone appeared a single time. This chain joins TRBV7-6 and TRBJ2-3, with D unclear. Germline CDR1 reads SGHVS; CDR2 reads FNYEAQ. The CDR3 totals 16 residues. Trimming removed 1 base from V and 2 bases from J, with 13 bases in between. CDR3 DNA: TGTGCCAGCAGCTTAGATTCCTCATACTACACAGATACGCAGTATTTT. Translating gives CASSLDSSYYTDTQYF.

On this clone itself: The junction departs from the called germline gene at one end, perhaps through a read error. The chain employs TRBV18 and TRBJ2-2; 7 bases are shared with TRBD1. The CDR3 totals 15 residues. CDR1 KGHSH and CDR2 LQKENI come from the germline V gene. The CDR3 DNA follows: TGTGCCAGCACATACGACAGGGTAAACACCAGGGAGCTGTTTTTT. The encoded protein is CASTYDRVNTRELFF.

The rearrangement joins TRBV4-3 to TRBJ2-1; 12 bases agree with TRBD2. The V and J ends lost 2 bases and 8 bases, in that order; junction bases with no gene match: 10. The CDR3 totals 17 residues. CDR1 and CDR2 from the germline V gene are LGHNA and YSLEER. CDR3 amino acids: CASSQRSSGRAKDEQFF. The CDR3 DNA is TGCGCCAGCAGCCAACGATCTAGCGGGAGGGCCAAAGATGAGCAGTTCTTC.